The TCR beta chain under discussion was sequenced for a study of cytomegalovirus exposure and HLA in healthy donors. Across the study: Among approximately 390 genotyped donors, around 80% fell in the Caucasian-associated ancestry cluster.

Germline-derived CDR1 and CDR2 are SGHDT and YYEEEE. V lost 3 bases, J lost 7 bases, and 9 bases stayed unmatched. The length of the CDR3 is 14 residues. The PCR made use of 60 Vbeta and 13 Jbeta primers. Clones were read by immunoSEQ multiplex PCR, and TCRdb kept only the in-frame ones, dropping some. The sample has 160,000 or so clones; around 80% are singletons. Nominal health characterized the donors when sampled, though unrecorded immune exposures were likely. This clone was counted once. Its antigen remains unknown. Study-wide points: Prior analysis indicated that the majority of TCR beta V segments exhibited productivity approximately 90% or approximately 30% of the time. After further analysis at a later stage, roughly 16,000 TCR beta sequences were associated with HLA alleles at 0.05 false discovery rate.

The gene calls are TRBV5-6 and TRBJ1-2; 7 bases fit TRBD1. This receptor was taken from a man aged 50-60 years in good health and CMV-seropositive. Sequenced input: PBMCs. The CDR3 loop is CASSSGQIRSGYTF. The CDR3 nucleotides read TGTGCCAGCAGCTCGGGACAGATCCGTTCTGGCTACACCTTC.